This TCR beta chain was identified during a study of blood T cell repertoires in COVID-19. The table came from immunoSEQ multiplex PCR; TCRdb's copy has only in-frame clones and leaves some out. The sample comprises about 210,000 clones, just under 85% of which are singletons, and 7.5% to 8% rests with the top ten. The CDR3 is 14 amino acids. Unmatched junction bases numbered 6, after V lost 7 bases and J lost 1 base. Germline V lookup: CDR1 MRHNA, CDR2 SNTAGT. The sequence derives from a woman between 50 and 59 years old with active or convalescent COVID-19. Sequencing was carried out using peripheral blood. The chain links TRBV6-4 to TRBJ1-1, with 7 bases identical to TRBD1. The CDR3 region is CASKLDRENTEAFF. CDR3 bases: TGTGCCAGCAAATTAGACAGGGAGAACACTGAAGCTTTCTTT.